The T cell receptor beta chain described here comes from a study of blood T cells in healthy people across ages. Study at large: Using template switching, researchers captured about one barcoded beta molecule for each two T cells. Study results and caveats: Diversity was higher, and naive CD4+ cells more numerous, in long-lived donors than in aged donors.

Concerning this clonotype: Antigen specificity is unknown.

No fewer than 5 micrograms of total RNA were isolated from every sample. A second PCR of 7 to 11 cycles used a sample-barcoded 5' primer and a J-beta primer mix. One entry per CDR3 protein, called by TCRdb with MiXCR from the 5' RACE reads. Here the sample spans just under 750,000 distinct CDR3 sequences, about a fifth being singletons. The sample comprised blood. This sequence originates from a man aged 65 to 79 in good health.

CDR3 nucleotides: TGTGCCAGCAGCTTAGCGCCCAGCAGGGACGTAAAACTGTTTTTT. Protein product: CASSLAPSRDVKLFF. The rearrangement joins TRBV7-2 to TRBJ1-4; D is possibly TRBD1 (5 bases). The CDR3 extends over 15 amino acids. Germline V gene sequence: CDR1 SGHTA, CDR2 FQGNSA. V was clipped by 0 bases and J by 10 bases, with 15 bases between them.